The 22 T cell receptor beta chains in this list originate from one sample, sequenced in a study of PD-L1 blockade in urothelial cancer. Time point noted: pretreatment peripheral blood. The repertoire was sequenced with immunoSEQ multiplex PCR; TCRdb's copy has only in-frame clones and lacks some. Here the sample spans around 130,000 clones, roughly 80% being singletons. The sample in question was PBMCs, obtained around atezolizumab (anti-PD-L1) treatment. These receptors all come from a man in his forties or fifties with urothelial cancer.

This chain links TRBV6-5 with TRBJ2-5; D may be TRBD2 (6 bases). V lost 8 bases, J lost 5 bases, and 18 bases lay in between. This CDR3 contains 14 residues. Germline CDR1 reads MNHEY; CDR2 reads SVGAGI. CDR3 sequence: CASWEAGPLETQYF. The CDR3 coding sequence is TGTGCCAGCTGGGAGGCGGGGCCGCTTGAGACCCAGTACTTC.

The rearrangement joins TRBV5-1 to TRBJ2-2, with TRBD2 identical over 9 bases. After removal of 2 bases from V and 5 bases from J, the junction contained 10 bases not matched to a gene. Germline V CDR1 and CDR2: SGHRS, YFSETQ. The CDR3 contains 17 residues. CDR3 DNA: TGCGCCAGCAGCTTAGCGGCTAGCGGGAAAGGGACCGGGGAGCTGTTTTTT. It specifies CASSLAASGKGTGELFF.

The CDR3 sequence is CASSVGAGSKETQYF. CDR3 nucleotide sequence: TGTGCCAGCAGCGTAGGGGCCGGGAGTAAGGAGACCCAGTACTTC. V is TRBV9 and J is TRBJ2-5, with D perhaps matching TRBD2 (6 bases). The CDR3 totals 15 residues. Trimming stripped 0 bases from V and 5 bases from J, with 14 bases between. From germline, CDR1 is SGDLS and CDR2 YYNGEE.

The rearrangement uses TRBV13 and TRBJ2-1; 10 nucleotides agree with TRBD1. The CDR3 runs 15 residues. The germline V gene encodes CDR1 PRHDT and CDR2 FYEKMQ (reference sequence). J was trimmed by 4 bases and V by 6 bases; bases with no gene match: 6. CDR3 sequence reads: CASRSGTGVYNEQFF. CDR3 bases: TGTGCCAGCAGAAGTGGGACAGGGGTTTACAATGAGCAGTTCTTC.

This chain uses TRBV6-6 with TRBJ1-6; maybe TRBD1 (6 bases). V was cut by 6 bases and J by 7 bases, with 13 bases left in between. The CDR3 is made up of 14 amino acids. Germline assignment: CDR1 MNHNY and CDR2 SVGAGI (reference sequence). The CDR3 is CASSRGGTNSPLHF. CDR3 nucleotides: TGTGCCAGCAGCAGGGGTGGGACCAATTCACCCCTCCACTTT.

The chain carries TRBV2 and TRBJ2-5; D might be TRBD1 (5 bases). This CDR3 contains 14 residues. The V gene's germline CDR1 is SNHLY and CDR2 FYNNEI. V lost 0 bases and J 5 bases, leaving 10 bases between the germline ends. CDR3 sequence reads: CASSEASRAETQYF. The CDR3, as DNA: TGTGCCAGCAGTGAAGCGTCCAGGGCGGAGACCCAGTACTTC.

V usage is TRBV7-8 and J usage is TRBJ2-7, with a tentative D call TRBD1 (6 bases). Germline-derived CDR1 and CDR2 are SGHVS and FQNEAQ. V was shortened by 1 base and J by 4 bases, with 17 bases between the two germline ends. The CDR3 contains 16 residues. CDR3 sequence: CASSLGAGDLIYEQYF. The CDR3 coding sequence is TGTGCCAGCAGCTTAGGGGCAGGGGACCTCATTTACGAGCAGTACTTC.

A remark on this clone: Other DNA sequences from this sample encode an identical CDR3 as well. The rearrangement uses TRBV10-3 and TRBJ1-1, with TRBD1 matching 8 bases. The CDR3 length is 14 residues. CDR1 and CDR2 (germline): ENHRY, SYGVKD. V lost 3 bases and J lost 2; bases outside the gene matches: 2. The CDR3: CAISEPGGNTEAFF. CDR3 sequence (DNA): TGTGCCATCAGTGAACCAGGGGGCAACACTGAAGCTTTCTTT.

CDR3 loop: CAGTHLTDTQYF. The DNA for the CDR3 is TGTGCCGGGACACACCTCACAGATACGCAGTATTTT. V usage is TRBV30 and J usage is TRBJ2-3, with D perhaps TRBD1 (6 bases). This CDR3 is built from 12 residues. The V and J ends lost 8 bases and 2 bases respectively, with 11 bases between them. Germline V gives CDR1 GTSNPN, CDR2 SVGIG (reference sequence).

The gene calls are TRBV27 and TRBJ1-6, with 10 bases fitting TRBD1. This CDR3 spans 15 amino acids. The V and J ends lost 0 bases and 10 bases, in that order; junction bases with no gene match: 3. Germline-derived CDR1 and CDR2 are MNHEY and SMNVEV (reference sequence). Here the CDR3 DNA reads TGTGCCAGCAGTTTATCGGGACAGGGGTCATCACCCCTCCACTTT. It translates to CASSLSGQGSSPLHF.

The rearrangement uses TRBV19 and TRBJ2-2, with 13 nucleotides matching TRBD2. Germline trimming cut 6 bases from V and 0 bases from J; bases unmatched to any gene: 10. From germline, CDR1 is LNHDA and CDR2 SQIVND (reference sequence). The CDR3 runs 19 residues. The DNA of the CDR3 is TGTGCCAGTAGCCTAGCTCGACTAGCGGGAGGATCGAACACCGGGGAGCTGTTTTTT. As protein: CASSLARLAGGSNTGELFF.

The chain couples TRBV29-1 to TRBJ2-2, with D maybe TRBD1 (6 bases). This CDR3 has 11 amino acids. V was pared by 7 bases and J by 6 bases, with 9 bases between. CDR1 SQVTM and CDR2 ANQGSEA come from the germline V gene. CDR3 nucleotide sequence: TGCAGCGCAGGGGCCGCCGGGGAGCTGTTTTTT. This translates into CSAGAAGELFF.

Here the CDR3 reads CASSQEQAVPYYGYTF. The CDR3 bases are TGCGCCAGCAGCCAAGAGCAGGCTGTGCCTTACTATGGCTACACCTTC. The chain couples TRBV4-1 to TRBJ1-2; unclear D gene. Germline-derived CDR1 and CDR2 are MGHRA and YSYEKL. V was cut by 0 bases and J by 3 bases, with 14 bases left in between. The CDR3 length is 16 residues.

The CDR3 nucleotides are TGTGCCAGCAGCCAGGGACAGGTTTACGAGCAGTACTTC. This sequence encodes CASSQGQVYEQYF. J is TRBJ2-7 and V is TRBV7-8; TRBD1 matches at 8 bases. The trim removed 5 bases at V and 4 bases at J, leaving 4 bases unmatched. Germline values: CDR1 SGHVS, CDR2 FQNEAQ. The CDR3 has 13 residues.

This chain uses TRBV6-5 with TRBJ2-7, with a possible D match to TRBD2 (5 bases). Germline CDR1 MNHEY, CDR2 SVGAGI. V was trimmed by 0 bases and J by 2 bases, leaving 11 bases between them. This CDR3 has 15 amino acids. CDR3 sequence: CASSYSSGFAYEQYF. CDR3 bases: TGTGCCAGCAGTTACTCCAGCGGATTCGCCTACGAGCAGTACTTC.

A word on this clone: This specimen includes other DNA sequences encoding the same CDR3. The chain employs TRBV30 and TRBJ2-3; 7 bases agree with TRBD2. V dropped 0 bases and J dropped 4; count of bases not matched to a gene: 4. The CDR3 totals 14 residues. CDR1 GTSNPN and CDR2 SVGIG come from the germline V gene (reference sequence). The CDR3 nucleotides are TGTGCCTGGAGTGTCGGGGGGAGTGCAGATACGCAGTATTTT. It codes for CAWSVGGSADTQYF.

This clone appeared a few times. V is TRBV4-1 and J is TRBJ2-5; 7 nucleotides match TRBD2. Germline values: CDR1 MGHRA, CDR2 YSYEKL. The length of the CDR3 is 13 residues. Unmatched junction bases numbered 2, after V lost 0 bases and J lost 7 bases. Here the CDR3 reads CASSQEERGTQYF. CDR3 sequence (DNA): TGCGCCAGCAGCCAAGAAGAGCGGGGGACCCAGTACTTC.

The count of this clone is one. The J gene is TRBJ1-2, the V gene TRBV7-2; 11 bases agree with TRBD1. There are 15 residues in the CDR3. Germline trimming cut 3 bases from V and 4 bases from J; bases unmatched to any gene: 4. Looked up from germline, CDR1 is SGHTA and CDR2 is FQGNSA. The CDR3 DNA is TGTGCCAGCAGCTTCGGACAGGGGGCTGGCTATGGCTACACCTTC. This sequence encodes CASSFGQGAGYGYTF.

This chain joins TRBV7-2 and TRBJ2-1, with TRBD1 matching 8 bases. The CDR3 extends over 17 amino acids. V shed 0 bases, J shed 3 bases, and the junction held 7 bases outside the gene matches. The germline gives CDR1 SGHTA, CDR2 FQGNSA. CDR3 bases: TGTGCCAGCAGCTTAGCCGCAGGGGGCGGTAACTACAATGAGCAGTTCTTC. The encoded protein is CASSLAAGGGNYNEQFF.

V gene TRBV18 combines with J gene TRBJ2-2; 13 bases align to TRBD2. CDR3 size: 18 residues. The V and J ends lost 1 base and 7 bases, in that order; junction bases with no gene match: 9. Germline V CDR1 and CDR2: KGHSH, LQKENI. CDR3 coding DNA: TGTGCCAGCTCACCACGCGTACTAGCGGGAGGGGAAGGCGGGGAGCTGTTTTTT. Protein sequence: CASSPRVLAGGEGGELFF.

The chain has TRBV7-6 and TRBJ1-3, with TRBD1 matching 10 bases. CDR3 length equals 18 residues. CDR1 is SGHVS, CDR2 FNYEAQ, per germline. V trimming: 4 bases; J trimming: 0 bases; junction bases outside the gene matches: 9. The CDR3 nucleotides read TGTGCCAGCAGCTCCAGACCGGGACAGGGGAGCTCTGGAAACACCATATATTTT. Its protein is CASSSRPGQGSSGNTIYF.

This sequence joins TRBV5-1 and TRBJ2-6, with 7 bases fitting TRBD1. CDR1 and CDR2 (germline): SGHRS, YFSETQ. The CDR3 spans 19 residues. V shed 5 bases, J shed 0 bases, and the junction held 14 bases outside the gene matches. The CDR3 here is CASRRLQGTLNSGANVLTF. In DNA, the CDR3 is TGCGCCAGCAGACGGCTACAGGGGACCTTGAACTCTGGGGCCAACGTCCTGACTTTC.